In its sample, the clone carrying this T cell receptor beta chain was seen many times. Its matching antigen is unknown. MiXCR was run by TCRdb on the 5' RACE reads, yielding one entry per CDR3 protein. Of about 350,000 distinct CDR3 sequences listed, roughly 13% are singletons. The record originates from a study of T-cell memory formation after mild COVID-19. Overall study context: For the most part, TCR clusters were specific to one donor.

Study findings and constraints: Balance between CD4 and CD8 was seen in clones contracting day 15 to 85, and a CD4+ lean was seen in later expanders.

Trimming removed 0 bases from V and 8 bases from J, with 17 bases in between. From germline, CDR1 is SEHNR and CDR2 FQNEAQ (reference sequence). The CDR3 contains 17 residues. J is TRBJ1-6 and V is TRBV7-9, with D hard to call. Sequenced material: PBMCs or a T cell subset sorted from them (not recorded which). The receptor was isolated from a man in his late teens or twenties who had mild COVID-19 (a few samples of this study predate the infection). Cell type and time point are not known. The chain's CDR3 is CASSLAGVGRVDSPLHF. The CDR3, as DNA: TGTGCCAGCAGCTTAGCTGGTGTCGGGAGGGTGGATTCACCCCTCCACTTT.